The 4 T cell receptor beta chains below were found in one sample sequenced in a study of response to subunit inactivated influenza vaccine. Via MiXCR, TCRdb re-called the RT-PCR reads, giving one row per CDR3 protein. The repertoire has 500,000 to 600,000 distinct CDR3 sequences, approximately 10% of them found once; the top ten carry approximately 11%. These data also formed part of another study, on T cells expressing NK-cell markers. That report adds: Libraries used 5'RACE template switching adding universal primer site and UMIs.

Specimen: PBMCs from blood, collected on the day of vaccination. These receptors originate from a man aged 45-65 years who received an inactivated influenza vaccine.

There are many counts of this clonotype. The V call is TRBV5-1, the J call TRBJ2-7, with D uncertain. The V gene's germline CDR1 is SGHRS and CDR2 YFSETQ. V was cut by 2 bases and J by 2 bases, with 11 bases left in between. The CDR3 sequence is 14 residues long. CDR3 residues: CASSLAIGAYEQYF. In nucleotides, the CDR3 is TGCGCCAGCAGCTTAGCGATTGGGGCCTACGAGCAGTACTTC.

The rearrangement links TRBV28 to TRBJ2-3; D perhaps matches TRBD1 (6 bases). Germline V gene sequence: CDR1 MDHEN, CDR2 SYDVKM. The length of the CDR3 is 15 residues. V lost 5 bases to trimming and J lost 4 bases, with 16 bases between them. The CDR3 DNA reads TGTGCCAGCAGTAGCATTGGACAGAACCCAGATACGCAGTATTTT. It encodes CASSSIGQNPDTQYF.

This clonotype has only a few counts. This chain joins TRBV24-1 and TRBJ1-2; TRBD1 aligns across 10 bases. V shed 4 bases and J 3 bases; nucleotides not matched to a gene: 4. This CDR3 contains 15 residues. Germline assignment: CDR1 KGHDR and CDR2 SFDVKD. The CDR3 region is CATSDPTGGDYGYTF. The CDR3 bases are TGTGCCACCAGTGACCCGACAGGGGGCGACTATGGCTACACCTTC.

This clonotype came up many times. The CDR3: CASSTRVARHNEQFF. The DNA of the CDR3 is TGTGCCAGCAGTACCCGGGTAGCGCGACACAATGAGCAGTTCTTC. This chain joins TRBV12-3 or TRBV12-4 and TRBJ2-1, with a possible D match to TRBD2 (5 bases). The CDR3 is 15 residues long. V lost 5 bases and J lost 5, with 16 bases in between.